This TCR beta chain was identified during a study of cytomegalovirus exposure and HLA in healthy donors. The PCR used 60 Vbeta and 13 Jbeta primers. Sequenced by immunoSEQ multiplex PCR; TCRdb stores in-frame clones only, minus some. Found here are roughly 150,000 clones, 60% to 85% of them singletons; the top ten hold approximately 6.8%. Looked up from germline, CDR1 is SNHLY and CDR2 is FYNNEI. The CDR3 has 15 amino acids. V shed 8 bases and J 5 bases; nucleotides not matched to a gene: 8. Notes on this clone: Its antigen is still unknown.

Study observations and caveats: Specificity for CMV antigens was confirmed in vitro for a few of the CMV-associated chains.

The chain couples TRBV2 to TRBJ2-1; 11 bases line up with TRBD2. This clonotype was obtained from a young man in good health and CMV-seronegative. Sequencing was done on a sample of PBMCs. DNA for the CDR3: TGTGCCAGCTCCTTAGCGGGAGGGCTGAACAATGAGCAGTTCTTC. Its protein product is CASSLAGGLNNEQFF.